Sequencing of this T cell receptor beta chain was carried out in a study of cytomegalovirus exposure and HLA in healthy donors. As for this clone: Mismatch with germline at one junction end may stem from a read error.

PCR used 60 Vbeta primers and 13 Jbeta primers. Some clones are missing from TCRdb's copy, which holds only in-frame ones; the method was immunoSEQ multiplex PCR. The data show roughly 250,000 clones, 70% to 90% seen once. The germline V gene encodes CDR1 SSHAT and CDR2 FNYEAQ (reference sequence). The CDR3 has 16 residues. J is TRBJ2-3 and V is TRBV7-7; perhaps TRBD2 as D (6 bases). The sequence was obtained from a woman between 35 and 50 years old in good health and CMV-seropositive. What was sequenced was PBMCs. The CDR3 region has the DNA TGTGCTAGCAGCTTAGGAGGAGGGAGGCGCACAGATACGCAGTATTTT. It yields the protein CASSLGGGRRTDTQYF.